The 32 T cell receptor beta chains listed next were all sequenced from one sample in a study of T cells in Graves' hyperthyroidism and ophthalmopathy. It was RNA transcripts that yielded the amplified TCR beta CDR3 regions. Using the HTBI primer set, a first-round RT-PCR was run on the TCR CDR3. Using its own MiXCR run on the multiplex PCR reads, TCRdb lists one record per CDR3 protein. Among approximately 620,000 distinct CDR3 sequences, about a sixth were seen once, and the ten largest hold around 3.3%. Sequences were obtained from blood. The receptor source for this set is a woman between 35 and 50 years old with Graves' ophthalmopathy.

The chain has TRBV5-6 and TRBJ1-5; the D gene is possibly TRBD1 (6 bases). The CDR3 spans 14 residues. CDR1 is SGHDT, CDR2 YYEEEE, per germline. V was trimmed by 4 bases and J by 5 bases, leaving 13 bases between them. The CDR3 nucleotides are TGTGCCAGCAGCCACCGGGACAACCATCAGCCCCAGCATTTT. It yields the protein CASSHRDNHQPQHF.

This clonotype has just a few counts. The chain is built from TRBV7-8 and TRBJ1-1, with 10 bases aligning to TRBD1. The CDR3 spans 15 residues. V was pared by 4 bases and J by 3 bases, with 5 bases of the junction left unmatched. Per germline, CDR1 SGHVS and CDR2 FQNEAQ. CDR3 DNA sequence: TGTGCCAGCAGCTGGATGACAGGGGGCTACACTGAAGCTTTCTTT. Translated, it gives CASSWMTGGYTEAFF.

This clonotype was counted ten times or more. V and J are TRBV2 and TRBJ1-2, with TRBD1 matching over 11 bases. The CDR3 totals 17 residues. CDR1 and CDR2 (germline): SNHLY, FYNNEI. The V gene end was trimmed by 2 bases and the J gene end by 5 bases; junction bases not matched to a gene: 10. CDR3 in amino acids: CASSERDRGEEPYGYTF. The CDR3 nucleotides are TGTGCCAGCAGTGAAAGGGACAGGGGGGAGGAACCATATGGCTACACCTTC.

Concerning this clonotype: No conserved phenylalanine or tryptophan is present at the end of the CDR3, so a read error is the likely explanation. This rearrangement joins TRBV4-1 to TRBJ1-3, with D perhaps TRBD1 (5 bases). Germline V gene sequence: CDR1 MGHRA, CDR2 YSYEKL. The V gene lost 4 bases and the J gene lost 0 bases, with 10 bases spanning the gap. The CDR3 has 15 residues. The CDR3 DNA reads as TGCGCCAGCAGCCTCGGGACCTCCTCTGGAAACACCATATATTCT. Its protein is CASSLGTSSGNTIYS.

The chain uses TRBV5-1 and TRBJ2-6, with 13 bases that match TRBD2. The CDR3 is made up of 19 amino acids. V was pared by 0 bases and J by 0 bases, with 3 bases of the junction left unmatched. Germline V gene data show CDR1 as SGHRS and CDR2 as YFSETQ. CDR3 nucleotides: TGCGCCAGCAGCTTGGGACTAGCGGGAGGAACCTCTGGGGCCAACGTCCTGACTTTC. Its translation is CASSLGLAGGTSGANVLTF.

V gene TRBV4-1 combines with J gene TRBJ1-1; 9 positions match TRBD1. V gave up 4 bases and J gave up 9 bases; unmatched junction bases: 12. Germline V CDR1 and CDR2: MGHRA, YSYEKL. This CDR3 has 15 amino acids. CDR3 in amino acids: CASSPGQGIGGKAFF. DNA for the CDR3: TGCGCCAGCAGCCCAGGACAGGGGATCGGGGGGAAAGCTTTCTTT.

The chain joins TRBV7-2 to TRBJ2-5; TRBD1 matches 9 bases. The CDR3 loop spans 14 amino acids. The germline V gene has CDR1 SGHTA and CDR2 FQGNSA. The trim removed 8 bases at V and 0 bases at J, leaving 4 bases unmatched. CDR3 in DNA: TGTGCCAGCCCCGGGACAGGGTACCAAGAGACCCAGTACTTC. Translating gives CASPGTGYQETQYF.

This clonotype came up many times. The rearrangement links TRBV11-2 to TRBJ1-2; no definite D call. CDR1 and CDR2 from the germline V gene are SGHAT and FQNNGV. V gave up 1 base and J gave up 3 bases, with 6 bases separating them. This CDR3 region has 13 residues. The CDR3 loop reads CASSLGAYYGYTF. The CDR3 coding sequence is TGTGCCAGCAGCTTAGGGGCTTACTATGGCTACACCTTC.

This clonotype came up a few times. This chain joins TRBV7-9 and TRBJ1-4; D is perhaps TRBD1 (5 bases). Trimming shortened V by 5 bases and J by 7 bases, and 17 bases separated the two germline ends. CDR3 size: 15 residues. CDR1 SEHNR and CDR2 FQNEAQ come from the germline V gene (reference sequence). CDR3 protein: CASSPLGQGAEKLFF. In DNA, the CDR3 is TGTGCCAGCAGCCCCCTCGGGCAGGGTGCTGAAAAACTGTTTTTT. Based on the CDR3 plus reference TRBV7-9 and TRBJ1-4, the full variable domain is DTGVSQNPRHKITKRGQNVTFRCDPISEHNRLYWYRQTLGQGPEFLTYFQNEAQLEKSRLLSDRFSAERPKGSFSTLEIQRTEQGDSAMYLCASSPLGQGAEKLFFGSGTQLSVL.

Many counts were recorded for this clonotype. The chain recombines TRBV7-8 with TRBJ1-4; a possible D gene is TRBD1 (6 bases). The germline CDR1 and CDR2 sequences are SGHVS and FQNEAQ. The CDR3 has 13 residues. The V end was cut by 4 bases, the J end by 11 bases, with 14 bases between. The CDR3 coding sequence is TGTGCCAGCAGCTCCTACAGGGAATCCAAACTGTTTTTT. Its translation: CASSSYRESKLFF. Combining the CDR3 with reference TRBV7-8 and TRBJ1-4 gives the whole variable domain GAGVSQSPRYKVAKRGQDVALRCDPISGHVSLFWYQQALGQGPEFLTYFQNEAQLDKSGLPSDRFFAERPEGSVSTLKIQRTQQEDSAVYLCASSSYRESKLFFGSGTQLSVL.

This clonotype was seen more than once but under ten times. The chain carries TRBV7-9 and TRBJ1-3; possibly TRBD1 for D (6 bases). Germline lookup yields CDR1 SEHNR and CDR2 FQNEAQ (reference sequence). The length of the CDR3 is 15 residues. The V and J ends lost 6 bases and 2 bases respectively, with 14 bases between them. The CDR3 here is CASRYSTGTGNTIYF. The CDR3 nucleotides read TGTGCCAGCAGATATTCTACAGGGACTGGAAACACCATATATTTT. Filled out from reference TRBV7-9 and TRBJ1-3, the complete variable domain reads DTGVSQNPRHKITKRGQNVTFRCDPISEHNRLYWYRQTLGQGPEFLTYFQNEAQLEKSRLLSDRFSAERPKGSFSTLEIQRTEQGDSAMYLCASRYSTGTGNTIYFGEGSWLTVV.

The CDR3 nucleotides are TGCGCCAGCAGCCGATCCCTGAGGACTAGCGGGAGGGAAGAGACCCAGTACTTC. The encoded protein is CASSRSLRTSGREETQYF. The chain uses TRBV4-1 and TRBJ2-5; 15 positions match TRBD2. The CDR3 loop spans 18 amino acids. Germline CDR1 and CDR2: MGHRA and YSYEKL. With V trimmed by 4 bases and J by 3 bases, 9 bases remained unmatched.

This clonotype occurred many times. This CDR3 reads CASSAAGNSYNEQFF. DNA for the CDR3: TGTGCCAGCAGTGCAGCGGGAAACTCCTACAATGAGCAGTTCTTC. The gene calls are TRBV28 and TRBJ2-1; 7 nucleotides line up with TRBD2. The CDR3 is 15 residues long. J lost 0 bases, V lost 5 bases, and 4 bases had no gene match. The germline V gene encodes CDR1 MDHEN and CDR2 SYDVKM.

In its sample, this clonotype was seen many times. This sequence joins TRBV2 and TRBJ2-5, with D perhaps TRBD2 (6 bases). The germline CDR1 and CDR2 sequences are SNHLY and FYNNEI. Trimming took off 8 bases at V and 5 bases at J, with 12 bases between the two ends. This CDR3 has 12 residues. CDR3 sequence (DNA): TGTGCCAGCTCGACTAGGGTGGAGACCCAGTACTTC. It is translated as CASSTRVETQYF.

This rearrangement joins TRBV19 to TRBJ2-6; D is ambiguous. The V and J ends lost 1 base and 2 bases respectively, with 3 bases between them. This CDR3 is built from 14 residues. Germline V lookup: CDR1 LNHDA, CDR2 SQIVND (reference sequence). CDR3 sequence reads: CASSIGPGANVLTF. The CDR3 nucleotides read TGTGCCAGTAGTATAGGCCCTGGGGCCAACGTCCTGACTTTC.

The chain uses TRBV20-1 and TRBJ2-7; 8 bases match TRBD1. Germline V gives CDR1 DFQATT, CDR2 SNEGSKA (reference sequence). V was pared by 0 bases and J by 0 bases, with 1 base of the junction left unmatched. CDR3 length: 14 residues. CDR3 residues: CSAREGQGSYEQYF. The CDR3 nucleotides read TGCAGTGCTAGAGAAGGACAGGGCTCCTACGAGCAGTACTTC.

This clonotype occurred a few times. This sequence joins TRBV25-1 and TRBJ2-2; D perhaps matches TRBD1 (7 bases). This CDR3 contains 16 residues. V shed 4 bases and J shed 5 bases, with 17 bases lying between them. The V gene's germline CDR1 is MGHDK and CDR2 SYGVNS. CDR3 protein: CASSGRGRSDTGELFF. The CDR3 DNA follows: TGTGCCAGCAGTGGGAGGGGGCGCAGTGATACCGGGGAGCTGTTTTTT.

In this sample, this clonotype turned up many times. This rearrangement joins TRBV20-1 to TRBJ1-5; D gene ambiguous. The CDR3 runs 13 residues. Germline V lookup: CDR1 DFQATT, CDR2 SNEGSKA (reference sequence). V lost 2 bases, J lost 0 bases, and 5 bases lay in between. CDR3 sequence reads: CSARQNSNQPQHF. CDR3 coding DNA: TGCAGTGCTAGACAGAATAGCAATCAGCCCCAGCATTTT.

The gene calls are TRBV19 and TRBJ1-5; TRBD1 matches at 8 bases. CDR1 and CDR2 (germline): LNHDA, SQIVND (reference sequence). This CDR3 comprises 16 residues. J gave up 5 bases and V 1 base, and 7 bases lay outside the gene matches. The CDR3 DNA sequence: TGTGCCAGTAGTATAGTCCAGGGGGCGGCTGATCAGCCCCAGCATTTT. Its translation is CASSIVQGAADQPQHF.

The chain's CDR3 is CASSRQRTSVTYEQYF. The CDR3 region has the DNA TGTGCCAGCAGCCGCCAAAGGACTAGCGTTACCTACGAGCAGTACTTC. The chain carries TRBV4-2 and TRBJ2-7; 9 bases fit TRBD2. The V gene end was trimmed by 4 bases and the J gene end by 2 bases; junction bases not matched to a gene: 9. The CDR3 contains 16 residues. Germline assignment: CDR1 LGHNA and CDR2 YNFKEQ.

Regarding this clonotype: This clone may be a read error of a much larger clone one base away. V and J are TRBV5-1 and TRBJ2-7, with D perhaps matching TRBD1 (5 bases). Trimming removed 1 base at V and 7 bases at J, with 12 bases between. Germline CDR1 reads SGHRS; CDR2 reads YFSETQ. This CDR3 has 13 residues. As DNA, the CDR3 is TGCGCCAGCAGCTTGCTGACAGACAATGAGCAGTACTTC. It translates to CASSLLTDNEQYF.

This clonotype appeared once. This sequence may be a read error, since a much larger clone differs from it by one base. The chain couples TRBV30 to TRBJ2-1; D is uncertain. The J call is doubtful: the DNA matches TRBJ2-7 better. The germline gives CDR1 GTSNPN, CDR2 SVGIG (reference sequence). This CDR3 is built from 12 residues. The CDR3 reads CAGTDNSDEQYF. CDR3 nucleotides: TGTGCGGGAACCGACAACTCGGATGAGCAGTACTTC.

As regards this clonotype: Relative to the germline gene, one junction end is altered; a read error may explain this. This chain links TRBV6-5 with TRBJ2-1, with D perhaps TRBD2 (5 bases). This CDR3 comprises 15 residues. In germline, CDR1 is MNHEY, CDR2 SVGAGI. DNA for the CDR3: TGTGCCAGCAACGATTTACGGGGATCCTACAATAAGCAGTTCTTC. It encodes CASNDLRGSYNKQFF.

This clonotype is a singleton in its sample. The chain links TRBV5-1 to TRBJ2-5, with 10 bases matching TRBD2. CDR1 is SGHRS and CDR2 is YFSETQ in the germline V gene. This CDR3 comprises 14 residues. V lost 0 bases, J lost 11 bases, and 7 bases stayed unmatched. The CDR3 DNA follows: TGCGCCAGCAGCTTGGTGCTAGCGGGAGAACTACAGTACTTC. This encodes CASSLVLAGELQYF.

The V gene is TRBV20-1, the J gene TRBJ1-4; D is ambiguous. The germline CDR1 and CDR2 sequences are DFQATT and SNEGSKA (reference sequence). Trimming cost V 3 bases and J 5 bases, with 13 bases left between them. This CDR3 is built from 14 residues. CDR3 DNA sequence: TGCAGTGCTAGTCGGAAAGAAGGGAATGAAAAACTGTTTTTT. This codes for CSASRKEGNEKLFF.

The rearrangement links TRBV27 to TRBJ1-1, with D maybe TRBD1 (6 bases). The CDR3 is made up of 14 amino acids. In germline, CDR1 is MNHEY, CDR2 SMNVEV (reference sequence). The V gene lost 0 bases and the J gene lost 4 bases, with 9 bases spanning the gap. The DNA of the CDR3 is TGTGCCAGCAGTTTATCAACAGGGAGCACTGAAGCTTTCTTT. The encoded protein is CASSLSTGSTEAFF.

This clonotype appeared many times. This chain links TRBV28 with TRBJ1-6; D call uncertain. Deletions cut 2 bases from V and 10 bases from J, with 6 bases between. The CDR3 is made up of 12 amino acids. In germline, CDR1 is MDHEN, CDR2 SYDVKM. Here the CDR3 reads CASSLVTSPLHF. CDR3 DNA sequence: TGTGCCAGCAGTTTAGTTACCTCACCCCTCCACTTT.

This clonotype was counted between two and nine times. The J gene is TRBJ2-3, the V gene TRBV10-3; weak D call: TRBD1 (6 bases). V was clipped by 6 bases and J by 1 base, with 14 bases between them. From germline, CDR1 is ENHRY and CDR2 SYGVKD. This CDR3 region has 15 residues. The CDR3 protein is CAISNTGNGTDTQYF. The CDR3 DNA reads as TGTGCCATCAGCAATACAGGGAATGGCACAGATACGCAGTATTTT.

This clonotype was counted a few times. The chain recombines TRBV19 with TRBJ2-5; no reliable D call. The length of the CDR3 is 12 residues. The V end was cut by 5 bases, the J end by 4 bases, with 8 bases between. Germline CDR1 and CDR2: LNHDA and SQIVND (reference sequence). This CDR3 reads CASSFQAETQYF. DNA for the CDR3: TGTGCCAGTAGTTTCCAGGCAGAGACCCAGTACTTC.

At least ten counts were recorded for this clonotype. This chain connects TRBV30 to TRBJ1-4, with D perhaps matching TRBD1 (5 bases). Trimming stripped 8 bases from V and 3 bases from J, with 13 bases between. Germline V gene sequence: CDR1 GTSNPN, CDR2 SVGIG (reference sequence). The CDR3 spans 13 residues. CDR3 DNA: TGTGCCCTAAGGCAGGGCCCTAATGAAAAACTGTTTTTT. Protein: CALRQGPNEKLFF.

The table lists this clonotype with many counts. The chain combines TRBV2 with TRBJ2-1, with D perhaps matching TRBD1 (6 bases). This CDR3 spans 14 amino acids. Germline lookup yields CDR1 SNHLY and CDR2 FYNNEI. Trimming cost V 6 bases and J 9 bases, with 18 bases left between them. The DNA of the CDR3 is TGTGCCAGCAGCTTGGGACATCTTGGATCTGAGCAGTTCTTC. Translation gives CASSLGHLGSEQFF.

CDR3 sequence reads: CASSPTASHEQYF. In DNA, the CDR3 is TGTGCCAGCAGCCCAACAGCAAGCCACGAGCAGTACTTC. This chain uses TRBV7-9 with TRBJ2-7; D remains ambiguous. CDR3 length: 13 amino acids. Deletions cut 5 bases from V and 5 bases from J, with 13 bases between. Germline V CDR1 and CDR2: SEHNR, FQNEAQ (reference sequence).